This TCR beta chain appears in the sequencing data of a study of a mutant IDH1 vaccine in newly diagnosed glioma. Study-level information: The treated population exhibited a male proportion of about 62%, a female proportion of roughly 40%, and a mean age of 40.4 years.

This CDR3 comprises 17 residues. The germline CDR1 and CDR2 sequences are SEHNR and FQNEAQ (reference sequence). The J segment lost 2 bases and the V segment lost 5 bases, leaving 7 bases of the junction unmatched. TCRdb keeps only in-frame clones here, not all; method: immunoSEQ multiplex PCR. The sample has approximately 52,000 clones; roughly 72% are singletons. The time point denotes: week 47, end of study. What each vaccine dose contained was 300 ug of mutant IDH1 20-mer peptide, accompanied by topical imiquimod. Concerning this clone itself: What it binds is unknown.

The chain recombines TRBV7-9 with TRBJ2-2, with TRBD1 matching over 11 bases. The TCR sequence derives from a woman in her thirties or forties with glioma. Some clones in this sample may be carry-over from other donors' samples. The source was PBMCs, collected from a glioma patient whose treatment included an IDH1 peptide vaccine. Here the CDR3 DNA reads TGTGCCAGCAGCCGTTGGACAGGGGGCATTAACACCGGGGAGCTGTTTTTT. Protein product: CASSRWTGGINTGELFF.